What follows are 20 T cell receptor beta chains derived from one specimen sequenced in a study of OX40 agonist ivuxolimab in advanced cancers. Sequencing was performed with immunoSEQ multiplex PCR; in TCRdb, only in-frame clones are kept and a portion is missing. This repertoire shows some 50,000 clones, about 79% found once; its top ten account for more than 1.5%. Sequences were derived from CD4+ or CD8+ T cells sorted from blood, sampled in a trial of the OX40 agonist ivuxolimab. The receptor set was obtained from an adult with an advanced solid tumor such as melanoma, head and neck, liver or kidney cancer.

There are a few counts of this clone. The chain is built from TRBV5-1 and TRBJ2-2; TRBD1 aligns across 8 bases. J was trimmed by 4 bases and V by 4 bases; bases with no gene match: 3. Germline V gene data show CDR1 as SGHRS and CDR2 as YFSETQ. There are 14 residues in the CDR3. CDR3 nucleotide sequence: TGCGCCAGCAGCATGGGACAGGTCACCGGGGAGCTGTTTTTT. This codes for CASSMGQVTGELFF. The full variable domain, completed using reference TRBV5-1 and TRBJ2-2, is KAGVTQTPRYLIKTRGQQVTLSCSPISGHRSVSWYQQTPGQGLQFLFEYFSETQRNKGNFPGRFSGRQFSNSRSEMNVSTLELGDSALYLCASSMGQVTGELFFGEGSRLTVL.

In DNA, the CDR3 is TGTGCCAGCTCACCGAGTCCCCTTTCCTACAATGAGCAGTTCTTC. Protein: CASSPSPLSYNEQFF. The genes are TRBV18 and TRBJ2-1, with no clear D. Trimming left V 3 bases short and J 1 base short, with 10 bases between. Germline V lookup: CDR1 KGHSH, CDR2 LQKENI. The length of the CDR3 is 15 residues.

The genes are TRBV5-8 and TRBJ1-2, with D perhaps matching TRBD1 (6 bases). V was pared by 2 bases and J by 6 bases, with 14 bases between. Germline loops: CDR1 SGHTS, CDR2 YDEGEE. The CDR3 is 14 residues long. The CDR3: CASSFGGRDDGYTF. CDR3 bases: TGTGCCAGCAGCTTCGGGGGGCGGGACGATGGCTACACCTTC.

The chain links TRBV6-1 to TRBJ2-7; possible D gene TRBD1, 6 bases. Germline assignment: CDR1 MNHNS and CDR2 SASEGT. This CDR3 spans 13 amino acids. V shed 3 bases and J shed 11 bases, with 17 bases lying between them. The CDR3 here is CASSDQITGWKYF. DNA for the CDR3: TGTGCCAGCAGTGACCAAATCACAGGGTGGAAGTACTTC.

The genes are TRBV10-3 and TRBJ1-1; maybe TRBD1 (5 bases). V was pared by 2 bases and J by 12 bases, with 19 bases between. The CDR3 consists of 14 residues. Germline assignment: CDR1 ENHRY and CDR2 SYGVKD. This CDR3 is CAISEGIRQGAPFF. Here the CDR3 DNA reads TGTGCCATCAGTGAGGGTATAAGGCAGGGAGCTCCTTTCTTT.

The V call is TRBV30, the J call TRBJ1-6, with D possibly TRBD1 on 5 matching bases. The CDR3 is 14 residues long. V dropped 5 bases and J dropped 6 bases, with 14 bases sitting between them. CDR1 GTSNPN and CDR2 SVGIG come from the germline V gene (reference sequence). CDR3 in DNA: TGTGCCTGGGCCCCGGGACCGAGTAATTCACCCCTCCACTTT. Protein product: CAWAPGPSNSPLHF.

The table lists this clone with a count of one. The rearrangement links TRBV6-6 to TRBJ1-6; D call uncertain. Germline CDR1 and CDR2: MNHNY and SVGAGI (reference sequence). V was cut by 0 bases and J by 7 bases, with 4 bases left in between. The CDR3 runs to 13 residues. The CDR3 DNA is TGTGCCAGCAGTTACTCAATGAATTCACCCCTCCACTTT. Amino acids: CASSYSMNSPLHF.

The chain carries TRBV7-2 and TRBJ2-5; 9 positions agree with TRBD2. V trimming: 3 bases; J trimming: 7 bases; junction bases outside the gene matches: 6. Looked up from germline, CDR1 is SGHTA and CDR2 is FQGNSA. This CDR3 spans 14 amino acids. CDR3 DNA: TGTGCCAGCAGCTTTGGCGGGGGGGTAGGGACCCAGTACTTC. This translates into CASSFGGGVGTQYF.

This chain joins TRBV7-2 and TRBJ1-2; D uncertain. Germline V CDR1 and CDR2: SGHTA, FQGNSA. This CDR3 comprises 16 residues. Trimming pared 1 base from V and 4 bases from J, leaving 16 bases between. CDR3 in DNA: TGTGCCAGCAGCTTAGTAGCTGGGCCCTCTGGCTATGGCTACACCTTC. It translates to CASSLVAGPSGYGYTF.

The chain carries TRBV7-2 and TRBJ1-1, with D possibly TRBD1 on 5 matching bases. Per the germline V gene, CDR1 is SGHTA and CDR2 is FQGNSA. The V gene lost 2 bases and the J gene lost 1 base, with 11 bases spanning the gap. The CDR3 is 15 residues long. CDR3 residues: CASSLLGTGNTEAFF. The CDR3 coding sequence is TGTGCCAGCAGCTTATTGGGGACGGGGAACACTGAAGCTTTCTTT.

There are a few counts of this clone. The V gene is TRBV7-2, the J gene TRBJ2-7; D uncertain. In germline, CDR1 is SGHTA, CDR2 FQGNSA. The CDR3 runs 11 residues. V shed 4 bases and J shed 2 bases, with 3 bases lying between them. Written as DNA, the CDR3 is TGTGCCAGCAGCTCCGCCTACGAGCAGTACTTC. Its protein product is CASSSAYEQYF.

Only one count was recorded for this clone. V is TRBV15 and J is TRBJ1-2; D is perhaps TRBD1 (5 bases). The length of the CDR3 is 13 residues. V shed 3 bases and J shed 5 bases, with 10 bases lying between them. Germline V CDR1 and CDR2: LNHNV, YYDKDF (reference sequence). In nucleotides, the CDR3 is TGTGCCACCAGCAGTTGGGAGGGGTATGGCTACACCTTC. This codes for CATSSWEGYGYTF.

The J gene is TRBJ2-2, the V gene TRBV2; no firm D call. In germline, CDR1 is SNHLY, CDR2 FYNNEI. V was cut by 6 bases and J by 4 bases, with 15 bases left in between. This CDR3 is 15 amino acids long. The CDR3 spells CASSPTAPGTGELFF. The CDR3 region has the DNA TGTGCCAGCAGCCCGACCGCCCCCGGCACCGGGGAGCTGTTTTTT.

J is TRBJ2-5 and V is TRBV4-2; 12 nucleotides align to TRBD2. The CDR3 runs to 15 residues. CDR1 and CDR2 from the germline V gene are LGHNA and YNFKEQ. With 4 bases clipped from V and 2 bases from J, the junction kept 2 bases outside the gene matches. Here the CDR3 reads CASSLGTSGQETQYF. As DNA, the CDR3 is TGTGCCAGCAGCCTCGGGACTAGCGGGCAAGAGACCCAGTACTTC.

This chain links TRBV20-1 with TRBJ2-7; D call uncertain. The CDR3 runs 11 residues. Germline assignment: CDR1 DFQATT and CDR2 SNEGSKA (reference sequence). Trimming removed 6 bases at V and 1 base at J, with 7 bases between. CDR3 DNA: TGCAGTGCCGTGAAATCCTACGAGCAGTACTTC. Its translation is CSAVKSYEQYF.

CDR3 coding DNA: TGTGCCAGCAGCTTGGGTAGCTGGGATCAAGAGACCCAGTACTTC. Protein: CASSLGSWDQETQYF. The chain has TRBV5-8 and TRBJ2-5; no reliable D call. CDR1 is SGHTS and CDR2 is YDEGEE in the germline V gene. V gave up 0 bases and J gave up 2 bases, with 11 bases separating them. This CDR3 contains 15 residues.

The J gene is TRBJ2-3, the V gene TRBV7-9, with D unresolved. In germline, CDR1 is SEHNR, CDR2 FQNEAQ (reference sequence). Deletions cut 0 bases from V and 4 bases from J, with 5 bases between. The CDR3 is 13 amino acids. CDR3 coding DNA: TGTGCCAGCAGCTTAGCCTCGGCAGATACGCAGTATTTT. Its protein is CASSLASADTQYF.

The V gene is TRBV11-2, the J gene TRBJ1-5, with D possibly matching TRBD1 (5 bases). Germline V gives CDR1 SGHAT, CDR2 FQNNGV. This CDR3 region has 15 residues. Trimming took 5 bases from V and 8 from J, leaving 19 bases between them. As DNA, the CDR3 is TGTGCCAGCAGCCCGGGACGAATTAACGGGGAGCCCCAGCATTTT. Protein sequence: CASSPGRINGEPQHF.

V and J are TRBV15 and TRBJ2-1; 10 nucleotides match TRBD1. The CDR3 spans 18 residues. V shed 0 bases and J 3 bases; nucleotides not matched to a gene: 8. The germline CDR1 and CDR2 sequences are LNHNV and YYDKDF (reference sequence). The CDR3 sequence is CATSRDLTGGRNYNEQFF. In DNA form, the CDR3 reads TGTGCCACCAGCAGAGATTTGACAGGGGGCCGGAACTACAATGAGCAGTTCTTC.

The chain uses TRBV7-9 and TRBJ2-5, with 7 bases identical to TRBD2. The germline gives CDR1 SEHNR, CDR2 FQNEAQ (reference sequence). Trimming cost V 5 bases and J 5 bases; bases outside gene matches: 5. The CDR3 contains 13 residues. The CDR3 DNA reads TGTGCCAGCAGCCCGACTAGCAGGGAGACCCAGTACTTC. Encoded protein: CASSPTSRETQYF.